This T cell receptor beta chain originates from a study of a mutant IDH1 vaccine in newly diagnosed glioma (dated by TCRdb to about 2021). Some background on the complete study: Eight vaccinations were administered to patients in weeks 1, 3, 5, 7, 11, 15, 19 and 23, corresponding to visits V03 through V10. Vaccination began 4-6 weeks after radiotherapy alone, or alongside temozolomide cycles in the chemotherapy-containing groups. The approximately 32 treated patients were approximately 62% male and about 38% female, with a mean age of approximately 40 years. Before enrollment, patients had received standard therapy of radiotherapy alone, temozolomide alone, or radiochemotherapy with temozolomide; most received the combination. Six visits were used for peripheral blood collection: V03 (baseline), V05, V07, V10, V12 and V13. For exploratory analyses, longitudinal TCRB deep sequencing was carried out in 25 to 30 treated patients wherever samples were available. The research as a whole found: Across multiple MHC alleles, vaccine-induced immune responses were seen in approximately 93% of patients. No apparent relationship was observed between pseudoprogression and alterations in the top peripheral T cell clonotypes detected by TCRB sequencing. The authors noted that analyses of patient blood samples could not be reproduced because of sample limitations. Selection of PBMC samples for TCRB deep sequencing was based on availability.

V lost 5 bases and J lost 4 bases, and the count of bases not matched to a germline gene is 7. CDR1 and CDR2 (PRHDT, FYEKMQ) derive from the germline V gene (reference sequence). Measured from the cysteine to the phenylalanine, the CDR3 is 15 residues long. The DNA shown is the 45-base CDR3, in frame from base 1. Libraries were built with the immunoSEQ multiplex PCR assay. Rearranged TCR beta chain sequences were amplified using the hsTCRB Kit according to the manufacturer's protocol. An Illumina MiSeq was used to sequence the TCRB libraries. From the authors' description of their analysis: The proprietary platform of the kit vendor was used for demultiplexing, trimming and gene mapping. The source is immuneACCESS, and TCRdb retained only in-frame sequences with V and J called. Part of the clones is not carried over; for the studies checked, unresolved V genes explain less than half of this, and the remainder is unexplained. The V and J calls and clone size are taken from that table; D and trimming were inferred from the DNA. This sample is represented by fewer than 100,000 clones; around nine tenths of them were singletons. Just over 0.55% of the sample rests with the top ten.

This clone was recorded only once. Its antigen specificity is not known. No quality values exist for individual bases; no much larger clone is one base distant. Per the publication, the time point label means: week 5, during vaccination. Every vaccine dose consisted of 300 ug of a 20-mer mutant IDH1 peptide in Montanide, administered subcutaneously together with topical imiquimod. The donors had newly diagnosed IDH1-mutant astrocytomas of WHO grade 3 or 4 that showed loss of nuclear ATRX. The samples were drawn from NOA16, a multicentre, single-arm, open-label phase I trial in Germany that tested a mutant IDH1 peptide vaccine in humans for the first time. The DNeasy Blood and Tissue Kit was used to extract genomic DNA from EDTA blood for TCRB sequencing.

The source is a woman aged 45-65 years with glioma. The sequencing here drew on PBMCs, taken from a glioma patient whose treatment included an IDH1 peptide vaccine. The rearranged chain carries TRBV13 and TRBJ1-1; 10 bases in between match TRBD1. The CDR3 region reads CASSRGWTGGTEAFF. The DNA reads TGTGCCAGCAGCAGAGGTTGGACAGGGGGCACTGAAGCTTTCTTT.